This T cell receptor beta chain stems from a study of shared clonotypes between healthy human individuals. In the case of this clone: Its target is unknown.

The assay was immunoSEQ multiplex PCR, and TCRdb's table has in-frame clones only and misses some. The sample contains roughly 1.5 million clones, roughly 98% of which appear only once. The CDR3 runs 12 residues. Per the germline V gene, CDR1 is SGHTA and CDR2 is FQGNSA. Trimming pared 5 bases from V and 3 bases from J, leaving 8 bases between. General observations from the study: The study generally estimated greater richness for naive than memory subsets. Sharing across four donors was highest in naive CD4 (approximately 5%) and lowest in memory CD8 (roughly 0.4%). When compared with the clonotypes that were shared by all four sorted-subset donors, the non-shared clonotypes turned out to have lower generation probabilities.

All the donors were Caucasian adults who lived in Nashville, Tennessee. Sample: naive CD4+ T cells sorted from blood. Regarding subset: CD45RA+ positively selected. The chain has TRBV7-2 and TRBJ2-7; no definite D call. The TCR comes from a young man in good health. CDR3 bases: TGTGCCAGCAGCAACCGGAACTACGAGCAGTACTTC. Protein product: CASSNRNYEQYF.